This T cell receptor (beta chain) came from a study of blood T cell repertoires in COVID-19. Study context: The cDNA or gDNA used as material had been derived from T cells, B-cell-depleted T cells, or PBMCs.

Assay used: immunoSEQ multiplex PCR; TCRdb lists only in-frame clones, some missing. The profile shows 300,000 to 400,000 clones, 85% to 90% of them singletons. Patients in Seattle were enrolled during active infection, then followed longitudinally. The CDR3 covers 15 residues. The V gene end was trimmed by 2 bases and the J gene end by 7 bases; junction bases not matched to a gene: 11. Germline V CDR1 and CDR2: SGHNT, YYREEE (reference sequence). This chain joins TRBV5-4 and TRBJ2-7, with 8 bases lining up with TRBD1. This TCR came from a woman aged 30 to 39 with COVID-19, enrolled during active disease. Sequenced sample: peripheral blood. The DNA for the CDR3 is TGTGCCAGCAGCTTAGGTCAGGGGGCGCTTCTTGAGCAGTACTTC. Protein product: CASSLGQGALLEQYF.